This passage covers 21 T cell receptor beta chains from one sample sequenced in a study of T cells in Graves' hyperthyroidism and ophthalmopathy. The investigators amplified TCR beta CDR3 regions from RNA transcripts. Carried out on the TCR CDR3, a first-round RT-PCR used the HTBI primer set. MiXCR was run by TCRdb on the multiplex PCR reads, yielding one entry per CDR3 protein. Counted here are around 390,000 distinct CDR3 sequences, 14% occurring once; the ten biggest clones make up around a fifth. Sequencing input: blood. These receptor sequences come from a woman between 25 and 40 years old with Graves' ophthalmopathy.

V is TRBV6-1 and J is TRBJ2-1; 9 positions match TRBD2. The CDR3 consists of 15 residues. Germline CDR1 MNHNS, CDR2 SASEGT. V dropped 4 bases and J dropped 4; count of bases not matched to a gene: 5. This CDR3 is CASSVRGGVYNEQFF. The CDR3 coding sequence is TGTGCCAGCAGTGTGCGGGGGGGGGTATACAATGAGCAGTTCTTC.

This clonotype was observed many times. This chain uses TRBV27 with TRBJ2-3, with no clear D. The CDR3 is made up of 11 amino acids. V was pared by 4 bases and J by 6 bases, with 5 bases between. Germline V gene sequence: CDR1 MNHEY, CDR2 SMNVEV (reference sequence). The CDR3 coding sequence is TGTGCCAGCAGTTCCTCCGATACGCAGTATTTT. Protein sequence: CASSSSDTQYF.

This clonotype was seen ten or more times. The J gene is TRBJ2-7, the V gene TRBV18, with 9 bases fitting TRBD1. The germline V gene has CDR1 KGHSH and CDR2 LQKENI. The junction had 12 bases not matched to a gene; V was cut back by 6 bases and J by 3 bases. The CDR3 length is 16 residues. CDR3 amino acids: CASSPLPPGQGYEQYF. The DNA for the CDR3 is TGTGCCAGCTCGCCATTACCACCGGGACAGGGCTACGAGCAGTACTTC. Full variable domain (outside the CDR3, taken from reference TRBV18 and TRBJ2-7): NAGVMQNPRHLVRRRGQEARLRCSPMKGHSHVYWYRQLPEEGLKFMVYLQKENIIDESGMPKERFSAEFPKEGPSILRIQQVVRGDSAAYFCASSPLPPGQGYEQYFGPGTRLTVT.

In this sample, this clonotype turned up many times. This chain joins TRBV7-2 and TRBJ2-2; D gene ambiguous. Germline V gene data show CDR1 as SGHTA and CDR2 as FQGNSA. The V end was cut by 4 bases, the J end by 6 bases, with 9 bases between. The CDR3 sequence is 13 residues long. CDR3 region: CASSWAQPGELFF. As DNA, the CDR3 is TGTGCCAGCAGCTGGGCCCAACCCGGGGAGCTGTTTTTT.

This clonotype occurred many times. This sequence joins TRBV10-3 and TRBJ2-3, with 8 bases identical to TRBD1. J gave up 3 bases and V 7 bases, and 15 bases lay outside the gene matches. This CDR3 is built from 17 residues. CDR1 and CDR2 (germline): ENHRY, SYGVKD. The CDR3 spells CAITGNRGSRRTDTQYF. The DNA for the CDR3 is TGTGCCATCACTGGGAACAGGGGGAGTCGTAGAACAGATACGCAGTATTTT.

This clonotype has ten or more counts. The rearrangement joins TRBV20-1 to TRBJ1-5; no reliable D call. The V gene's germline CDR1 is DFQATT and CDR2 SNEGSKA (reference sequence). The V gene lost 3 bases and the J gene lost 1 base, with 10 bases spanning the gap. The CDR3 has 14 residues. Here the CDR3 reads CSARGILSNQPQHF. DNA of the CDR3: TGCAGTGCTAGGGGGATTTTGAGCAATCAGCCCCAGCATTTT.

CDR3 coding DNA: TGTGCCAGCAGCCCGGGGATAGCGGTCACAGATACGCAGTATTTT. The encoded protein is CASSPGIAVTDTQYF. The rearrangement links TRBV5-4 to TRBJ2-3; a possible D gene is TRBD2 (6 bases). The V end was cut by 4 bases, the J end by 2 bases, with 14 bases between. CDR3 size: 15 residues. Germline loops: CDR1 SGHNT, CDR2 YYREEE (reference sequence).

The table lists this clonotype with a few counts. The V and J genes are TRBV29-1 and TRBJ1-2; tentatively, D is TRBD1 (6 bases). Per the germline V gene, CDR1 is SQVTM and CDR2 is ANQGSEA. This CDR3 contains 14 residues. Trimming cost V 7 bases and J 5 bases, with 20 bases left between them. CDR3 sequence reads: CSAQQLKQGYGYTF. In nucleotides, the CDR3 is TGCAGCGCCCAGCAACTTAAACAGGGTTATGGCTACACCTTC.

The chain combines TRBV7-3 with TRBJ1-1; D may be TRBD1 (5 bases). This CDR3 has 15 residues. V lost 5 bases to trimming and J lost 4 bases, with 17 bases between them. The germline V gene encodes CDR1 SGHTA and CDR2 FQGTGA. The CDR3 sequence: CASSLLGGIFTEAFF. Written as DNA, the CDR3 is TGTGCCAGCAGCCTGCTTGGGGGGATATTCACTGAAGCTTTCTTT. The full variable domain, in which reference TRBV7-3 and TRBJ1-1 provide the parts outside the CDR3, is GAGVSQTPSNKVTEKGKYVELRCDPISGHTALYWYRQSLGQGPEFLIYFQGTGAADDSGLPNDRFFAVRPEGSVSTLKIQRTERGDSAVYLCASSLLGGIFTEAFFGQGTRLTVV.

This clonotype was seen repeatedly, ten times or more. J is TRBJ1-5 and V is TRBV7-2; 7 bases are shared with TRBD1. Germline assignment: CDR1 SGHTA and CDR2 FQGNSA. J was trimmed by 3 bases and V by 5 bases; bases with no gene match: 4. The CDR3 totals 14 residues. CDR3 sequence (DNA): TGTGCCAGCAGCCGTACAGGGGCCAATCAGCCCCAGCATTTT. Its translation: CASSRTGANQPQHF.

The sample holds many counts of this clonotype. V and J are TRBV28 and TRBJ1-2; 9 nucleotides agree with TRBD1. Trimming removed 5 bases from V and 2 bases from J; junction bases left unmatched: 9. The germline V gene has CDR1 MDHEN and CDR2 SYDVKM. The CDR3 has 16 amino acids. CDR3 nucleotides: TGTGCCAGCAGTCTACAAGGGACAGGGCGGAACTATGGCTACACCTTC. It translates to CASSLQGTGRNYGYTF.

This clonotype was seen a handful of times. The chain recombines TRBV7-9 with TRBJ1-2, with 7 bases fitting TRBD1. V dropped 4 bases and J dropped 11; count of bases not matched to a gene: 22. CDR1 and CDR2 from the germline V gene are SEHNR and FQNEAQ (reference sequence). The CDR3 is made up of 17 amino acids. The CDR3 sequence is CASSYPGGTAIGEGYTF. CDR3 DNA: TGTGCCAGCAGCTACCCGGGCGGGACAGCGATTGGCGAGGGATACACCTTC.

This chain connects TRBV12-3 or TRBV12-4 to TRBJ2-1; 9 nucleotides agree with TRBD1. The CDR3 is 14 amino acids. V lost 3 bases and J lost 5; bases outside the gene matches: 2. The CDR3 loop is CASSFGDRDNEQFF. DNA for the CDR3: TGTGCCAGCAGTTTTGGGGACAGGGACAATGAGCAGTTCTTC.

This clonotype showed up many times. CDR3 region: CASREDRYEQYF. The CDR3 nucleotides are TGTGCCAGCAGAGAGGACCGCTACGAGCAGTACTTC. The genes are TRBV2 and TRBJ2-7, with D unresolved. Germline CDR1 SNHLY, CDR2 FYNNEI. This CDR3 spans 12 amino acids. The V and J ends lost 6 bases and 3 bases respectively, with 9 bases between them.

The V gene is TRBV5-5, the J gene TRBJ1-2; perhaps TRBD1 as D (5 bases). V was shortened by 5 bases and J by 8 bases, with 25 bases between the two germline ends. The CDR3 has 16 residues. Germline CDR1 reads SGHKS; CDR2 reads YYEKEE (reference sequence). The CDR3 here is CASSPAEIGTGAGYTF. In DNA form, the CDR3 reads TGTGCCAGCAGTCCCGCGGAAATTGGGACCGGGGCCGGCTACACCTTC. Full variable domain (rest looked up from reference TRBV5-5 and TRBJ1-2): DAGVTQSPTHLIKTRGQQVTLRCSPISGHKSVSWYQQVLGQGPQFIFQYYEKEERGRGNFPDRFSARQFPNYSSELNVNALLLGDSALYLCASSPAEIGTGAGYTFGSGTRLTVV.

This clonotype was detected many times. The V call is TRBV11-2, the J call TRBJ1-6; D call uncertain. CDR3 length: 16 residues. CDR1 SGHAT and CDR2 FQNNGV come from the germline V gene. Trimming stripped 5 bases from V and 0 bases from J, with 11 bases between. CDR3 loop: CASSLRHSSYNSPLHF. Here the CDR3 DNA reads TGTGCCAGCAGCCTAAGGCACTCCTCCTATAATTCACCCCTCCACTTT. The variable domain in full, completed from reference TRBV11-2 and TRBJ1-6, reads EAGVAQSPRYKIIEKRQSVAFWCNPISGHATLYWYQQILGQGPKLLIQFQNNGVVDDSQLPKDRFSAERLKGVDSTLKIQPAKLEDSAVYLCASSLRHSSYNSPLHFGNGTRLTVT.

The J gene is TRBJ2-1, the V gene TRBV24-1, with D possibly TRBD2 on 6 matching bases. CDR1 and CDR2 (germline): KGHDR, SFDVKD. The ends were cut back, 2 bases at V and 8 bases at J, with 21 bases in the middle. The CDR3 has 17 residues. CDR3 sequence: CATSDSLGTESLDEQFF. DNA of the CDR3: TGTGCCACCAGTGATTCTTTAGGGACTGAGTCCTTGGATGAGCAGTTCTTC.

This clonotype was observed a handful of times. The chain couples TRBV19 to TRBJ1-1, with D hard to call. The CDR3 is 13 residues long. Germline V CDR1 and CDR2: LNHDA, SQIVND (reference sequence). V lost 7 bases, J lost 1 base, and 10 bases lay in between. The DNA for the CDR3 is TGTGCCAGTATTTACGCACCGAACACTGAAGCTTTCTTT. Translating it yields CASIYAPNTEAFF.

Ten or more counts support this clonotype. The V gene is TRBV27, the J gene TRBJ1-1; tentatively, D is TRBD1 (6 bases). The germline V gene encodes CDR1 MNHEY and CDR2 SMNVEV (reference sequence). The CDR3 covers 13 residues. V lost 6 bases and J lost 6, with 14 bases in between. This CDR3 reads CASRRIGTPEAFF. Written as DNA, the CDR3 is TGTGCCAGCAGGCGAATCGGGACACCTGAAGCTTTCTTT.

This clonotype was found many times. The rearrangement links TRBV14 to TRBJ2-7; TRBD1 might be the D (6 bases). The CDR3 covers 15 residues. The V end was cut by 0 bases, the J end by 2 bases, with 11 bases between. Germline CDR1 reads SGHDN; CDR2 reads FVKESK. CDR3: CASSQDRGYPYEQYF. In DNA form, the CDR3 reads TGTGCCAGCAGCCAAGATAGGGGGTACCCCTACGAGCAGTACTTC.

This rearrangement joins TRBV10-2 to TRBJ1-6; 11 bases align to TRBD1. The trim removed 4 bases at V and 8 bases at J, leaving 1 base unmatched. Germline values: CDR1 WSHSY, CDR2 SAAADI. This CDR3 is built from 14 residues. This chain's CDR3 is CASSGDRGYSPLHF. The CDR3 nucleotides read TGCGCCAGCAGTGGGGACAGGGGGTATTCACCCCTCCACTTT.